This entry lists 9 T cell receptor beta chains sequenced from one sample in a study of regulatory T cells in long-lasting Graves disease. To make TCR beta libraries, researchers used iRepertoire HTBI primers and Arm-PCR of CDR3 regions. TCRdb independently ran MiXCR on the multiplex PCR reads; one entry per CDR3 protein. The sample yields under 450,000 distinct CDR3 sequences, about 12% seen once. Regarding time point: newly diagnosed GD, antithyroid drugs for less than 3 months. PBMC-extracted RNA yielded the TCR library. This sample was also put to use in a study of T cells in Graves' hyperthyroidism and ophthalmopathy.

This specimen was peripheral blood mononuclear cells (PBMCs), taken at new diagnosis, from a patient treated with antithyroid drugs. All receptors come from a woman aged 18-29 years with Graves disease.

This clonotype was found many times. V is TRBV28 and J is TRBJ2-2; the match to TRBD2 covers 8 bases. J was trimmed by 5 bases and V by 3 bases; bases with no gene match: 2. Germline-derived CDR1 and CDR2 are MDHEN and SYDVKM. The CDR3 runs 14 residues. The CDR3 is CASSFGGRTGELFF. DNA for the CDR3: TGTGCCAGCAGTTTTGGCGGGAGGACCGGGGAGCTGTTTTTT.

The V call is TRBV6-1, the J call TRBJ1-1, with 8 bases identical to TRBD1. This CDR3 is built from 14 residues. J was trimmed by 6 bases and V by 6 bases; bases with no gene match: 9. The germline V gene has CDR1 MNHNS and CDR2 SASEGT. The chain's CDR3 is CASSSIDRGAEAFF. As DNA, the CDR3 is TGTGCCAGCAGCTCGATCGACAGGGGTGCTGAAGCTTTCTTT.

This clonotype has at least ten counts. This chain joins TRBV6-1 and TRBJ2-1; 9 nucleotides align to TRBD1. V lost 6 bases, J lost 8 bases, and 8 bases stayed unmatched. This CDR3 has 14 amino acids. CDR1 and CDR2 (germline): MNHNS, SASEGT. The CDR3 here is CASRLPGQGYEQFF. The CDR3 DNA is TGTGCCAGCAGATTACCGGGACAGGGATATGAGCAGTTCTTC.

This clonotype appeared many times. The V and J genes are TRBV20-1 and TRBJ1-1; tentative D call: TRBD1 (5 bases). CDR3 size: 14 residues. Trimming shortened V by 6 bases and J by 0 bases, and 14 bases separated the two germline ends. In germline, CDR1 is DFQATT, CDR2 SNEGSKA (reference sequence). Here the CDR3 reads CSAPRREMNTEAFF. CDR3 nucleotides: TGCAGTGCCCCACGCAGGGAGATGAACACTGAAGCTTTCTTT.

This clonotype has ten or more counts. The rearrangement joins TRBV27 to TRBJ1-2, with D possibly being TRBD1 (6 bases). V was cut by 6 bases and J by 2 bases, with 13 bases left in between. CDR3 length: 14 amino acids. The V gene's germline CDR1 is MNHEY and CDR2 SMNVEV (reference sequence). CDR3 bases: TGTGCCAGCAGAAGTTTGGACAGCAACTATGGCTACACCTTC. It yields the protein CASRSLDSNYGYTF.

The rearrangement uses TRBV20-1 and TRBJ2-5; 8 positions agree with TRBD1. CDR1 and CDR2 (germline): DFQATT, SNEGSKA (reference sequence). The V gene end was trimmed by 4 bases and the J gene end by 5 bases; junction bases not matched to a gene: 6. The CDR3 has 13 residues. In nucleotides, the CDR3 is TGCAGTGCTACTACAGGGGGTAGGGAGACCCAGTACTTC. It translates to CSATTGGRETQYF.

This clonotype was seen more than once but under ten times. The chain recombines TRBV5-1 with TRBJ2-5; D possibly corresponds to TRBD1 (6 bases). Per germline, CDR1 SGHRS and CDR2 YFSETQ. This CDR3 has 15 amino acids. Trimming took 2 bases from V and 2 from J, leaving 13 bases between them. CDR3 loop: CASSFHRATQETQYF. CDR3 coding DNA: TGCGCCAGCAGCTTCCACAGGGCTACACAAGAGACCCAGTACTTC.

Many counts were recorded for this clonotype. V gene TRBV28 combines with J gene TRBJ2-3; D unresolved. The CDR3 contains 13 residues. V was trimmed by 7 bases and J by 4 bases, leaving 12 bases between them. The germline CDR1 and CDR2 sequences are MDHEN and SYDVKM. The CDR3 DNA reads TGTGCCAGCAAGAATAATTGGGCAGATACGCAGTATTTT. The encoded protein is CASKNNWADTQYF.

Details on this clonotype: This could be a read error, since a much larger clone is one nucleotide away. CDR3 sequence reads: CSANIDGNSYEQYF. In nucleotides, the CDR3 is TGCAGTGCTAATATCGACGGGAACTCCTACGAGCAGTACTTC. V gene TRBV20-1 combines with J gene TRBJ2-7; tentative D call: TRBD2 (5 bases). Deletions cut 4 bases from V and 0 bases from J, with 13 bases between. Germline V gene sequence: CDR1 DFQATT, CDR2 SNEGSKA (reference sequence). The CDR3 has 14 amino acids.